This T cell receptor beta chain was identified in a study of breast tumors, draining lymph nodes, adjacent tissues (TCRdb year 2016). As for the study more broadly: The study compared TCR beta repertoires across tumor, adjacent nontumor tissue and axillary lymph nodes from breast cancer patients. The study aimed to assess the relationships and possible T-cell exchange between tumor, surrounding tissue and draining lymph node repertoires in human breast cancer. Results the study describes overall, beyond this receptor: Tumor and nontumor tissue repertoires were found to be significantly more similar in luminal-like than in basal-like breast cancer. The data were judged consistent with most tumor T cells deriving from the lymph node and then expanding within tumor tissue. The conclusion that tumor T cells originate in lymph nodes was presented as consistent with a hypothesis rather than as directly demonstrated. Tumor T-cell repertoires showed less diversity than lymph node repertoires and more diversity than nontumor tissue repertoires, and tumor T-cell repertoires showed preferential V and J gene usage.

The instrument was an Illumina HiSeq 2000. Multiplex PCR amplification was used to build the TCR beta chain libraries. The amplified TCR beta chain products were analyzed by high-throughput sequencing. TCRdb reanalyzed the raw reads on its own, using fastp at Q25 for trimming and MiXCR for clone calling, and kept in-frame beta chains. Identical CDR3 protein sequences are pooled into one entry, listed with their most common genes and DNA. The sample table contains about 230,000 distinct CDR3 sequences; only one count was recorded for approximately 29% of them. The ten top clones hold just over 1.4% of the sample. Notes on this clonotype: It lacks a known antigen. No much larger clone exists at a distance of one base, and base qualities are not known.

The lymph node samples were taken from the axillary draining lymph nodes of breast cancer patients. Taken from the germline V gene (reference sequence), the CDR1 and CDR2 loops are SEHNR and FQNEAQ. The CDR3 runs 19 amino acids, cysteine and phenylalanine included. Left in the record is the CDR3 DNA by itself, 57 bases read in frame from the first base. V has 2 bases trimmed and J has 2 bases trimmed; junction bases matching no gene number 15. Material for sequencing was axillary lymph node tissue. Recombination joined TRBV7-9 with TRBJ2-3, and 8 junctional nucleotides match TRBD1. The TCR was taken from a female donor with breast cancer. Some clones in this sample may be carry-over from other donors' samples. The CDR3 reads CASSLLLQGANGNTDTQYF. The nucleotide sequence reads TGTGCCAGCAGCTTATTGCTGCAGGGGGCTAATGGTAACACAGATACGCAGTATTTT.